A selection of T cell receptor beta chains follows, all from one sample in a study of T cell repertoires in cytomegalovirus infection. TCRdb passed the reads through MiXCR, listing each CDR3 protein once. This sample has some 400,000 distinct CDR3 sequences, with around 18% found just once. Sequencing input: PBMCs. The receptors come from a human donor in good health (CMV status not recorded). Some clones in this sample may be carry-over from other donors' samples. Both conserved end residues are part of each CDR3.

CDR3aa	v_gene	j_gene
CASSSNVDSYQPQHF	TRBV7-2	TRBJ1-5
CASTGDYEQYF	TRBV7-2	TRBJ2-7
CASSQLGRGPGEKLFF	TRBV4-1	TRBJ1-4
CASSYAGQTDTQYF	TRBV6-6	TRBJ2-3
CASGWGNYGYTF	TRBV19	TRBJ1-2
CASSLVLETQETQYF	TRBV7-6	TRBJ2-5
CANSLWGGGGADTQYF	TRBV7-8	TRBJ2-3
CASSSPGAYEQYF	TRBV5-1	TRBJ2-7
CASSSNGANYGYTF	TRBV7-9	TRBJ1-2
CASSYRVIQSEQYF	TRBV6-2/TRBV6-3	TRBJ2-7
CASSYTLNREAGELFF	TRBV7-2	TRBJ2-2
CASSLFTENTEAFF	TRBV7-2	TRBJ1-1
CASSLRRLAGVWEQFF	TRBV7-2	TRBJ2-1
CSVKDRGAGSPLHF	TRBV20-1	TRBJ1-6
CSAGDLGAEETQYF	TRBV29-1	TRBJ2-5
CASSQEDGSIYGYTF	TRBV4-2	TRBJ1-2
CSARGRGRGTGELFF	TRBV20-1	TRBJ2-2
CATRQGDNEQFF	TRBV3-1	TRBJ2-1
CASSVPGLAGGAYEQYF	TRBV5-4	TRBJ2-7
CASSLGQGFDEQYF	TRBV5-5	TRBJ2-7
CASTSGRSIDEQYF	TRBV12-3/TRBV12-4	TRBJ2-7
CASSYSGASGTEQYF	TRBV6-6	TRBJ2-7
CSALGQGNSNQPQHF	TRBV20-1	TRBJ1-5
CASARPGTGRGYTF	TRBV2	TRBJ1-2
CASSTLAITDTQYF	TRBV27	TRBJ2-3
CASSMGGGYTF	TRBV19	TRBJ1-2
CAWSPAGIHEKLFF	TRBV30	TRBJ1-4
CASSQDLRANYGYTF	TRBV14	TRBJ1-2
CSVEITGNEQFF	TRBV29-1	TRBJ2-1
CASSPRAGTLQETQYF	TRBV7-2	TRBJ2-5
CASSLAGGLSTDTQYF	TRBV7-2	TRBJ2-3
CASKAQITDTQYF	TRBV11-2	TRBJ2-3
CASSPATVTEAFF	TRBV7-8	TRBJ1-1
CASSLRAVRAAPWYEQYF	TRBV7-2	TRBJ2-7
CASSFVGEQFF	TRBV7-2	TRBJ2-1
CASSSGPLPPTNEKLFF	TRBV12-3/TRBV12-4	TRBJ1-4